The rows below give T cell receptor beta chains drawn from one sample of a study of beta chain features in type 1 diabetes. Measured with immunoSEQ multiplex PCR; TCRdb has only the in-frame clones, and not every one. This repertoire shows roughly 340,000 clones, roughly 12% found once; its top ten account for approximately 0.011%. The specimen was naive CD4+ T cells from blood. The receptors originated from a young woman with type 1 diabetes. CDR3s include the opening cysteine and the closing phenylalanine or tryptophan. D genes are given only for firm matches. Clone size is shown for a subset of rows, as once, few, many or a class of expanded clone.

V	J	size	D	DNA	CDR3
TRBV18	TRBJ2-1	.	TRBD2	TGTGCCAGCTCATCCGGGACTAGCGAGTACAATGAGCAGTTCTTC	CASSSGTSEYNEQFF
TRBV12-5	TRBJ2-3	few	.	TGTGCTAGTGGTTTACAGGGAGGGCGAGATACGCAGTATTTT	CASGLQGGRDTQYF
TRBV28	TRBJ2-1	few	.	TGTGCCAGCAGTTTAGGGGTTGGGGGGGAGCAGTTCTTC	CASSLGVGGEQFF
TRBV7-8	TRBJ2-5	few	TRBD1	TGTGCCAGCAGCCCGCGGACAGGGAGGACCGAGGAGACCCAGTACTTC	CASSPRTGRTEETQYF
TRBV11-2	TRBJ2-1	few	.	TGTGCCAGCAGCTTAGAGGCCTGGCGGGGCAATGAGCAGTTCTTC	CASSLEAWRGNEQFF
TRBV15	TRBJ2-7	.	TRBD1	TGTGCCACCAGCAGAACCCACGACAGGGCTTACGAGCAGTACTTC	CATSRTHDRAYEQYF
TRBV7-2	TRBJ2-5	few	.	TGTGCCAGCAGCTACGGGGTAGGGCAGCAAGAGACCCAGTACTTC	CASSYGVGQQETQYF
TRBV5-6	TRBJ2-1	.	.	TGTGCCAGCAGCTTGGGGGAGAATGAGCAGTTCTTC	CASSLGENEQFF
TRBV7-9	TRBJ1-1	few	.	TGTGCCAGCAGATCCCAGGAGAACACTGAAGCTTTCTTT	CASRSQENTEAFF
TRBV5-1	TRBJ1-1	few	.	TGCGCCAGCAGGCCAGCGATTGCCACTGAAGCTTTCTTT	CASRPAIATEAFF
TRBV30	TRBJ1-2	.	TRBD1	TGTGCCTGGAGGCCTGACGGGACAGTTAACTATGGCTACACCTTC	CAWRPDGTVNYGYTF
TRBV7-2	TRBJ2-7	.	.	TGTGCCAGCAGCTTCGGGGAGTACGAGCAGTACTTC	CASSFGEYEQYF
TRBV7-3	TRBJ2-3	few	.	TGTGCCAGCAGCACAACACCGGGAGCGTATACGCAGTATTTT	CASSTTPGAYTQYF
TRBV19	TRBJ2-5	.	.	TGTGCCAGTAGTCGATCCAGCCAAGAGACCCAGTACTTC	CASSRSSQETQYF
TRBV7-3	TRBJ2-3	.	.	TGTGCCAGCAGCTCCCTCGGGACTCAGGGCGATACGCAGTATTTT	CASSSLGTQGDTQYF
TRBV28	TRBJ2-1	.	TRBD1	TGTGCCAGCAGTGGGACAGTCCTGTTGTCTTACAATGAGCAGTTCTTC	CASSGTVLLSYNEQFF
TRBV29-1	TRBJ2-4	few	TRBD2	TGCAGCGTAGAGGGACTAGCGGGAGGGCGTAACATTCAGTACTTC	CSVEGLAGGRNIQYF
TRBV4-1	TRBJ2-1	.	TRBD2	TGCGCCAGCAGCCAGCCCGGGACTAGCGTGAGGAATGAGCAGTTCTTC	CASSQPGTSVRNEQFF
TRBV27	TRBJ2-7	few	.	TGTGCCAGCAGTTTACGTTTGGTCGACCTAGGCGAGCAGTACTTC	CASSLRLVDLGEQYF
TRBV5-6	TRBJ2-1	.	TRBD1	TGTGCCAGCAGCCCAGGACAGGGGAAGCAGTTCTTC	CASSPGQGKQFF
TRBV18	TRBJ2-1	.	TRBD2	TGTGCCAGCTCGCAGTCTCCGGGACTAGCGGGGGGATACAATGAGCAGTTCTTC	CASSQSPGLAGGYNEQFF
TRBV6-5	TRBJ1-4	few	.	TGTGCCCGAGAGCGCTCCCACCGTGAAAAACTGTTTTTT	CARERSHREKLFF
TRBV23-1	TRBJ1-5	.	TRBD1	TGCGCCAGCAGTCAATCGACAGGGCCTATATTAATGGGTAGCAATCAGCCCCAGCATTTT	CASSQSTGPILMGSNQPQHF
TRBV29-1	TRBJ1-2	few	.	TGCAGCGTTAGCGGGGCTCGCGACGCTCACACCTTC	CSVSGARDAHTF
TRBV18	TRBJ2-1	.	TRBD2	TGTGCCAGCTCAGGAGCGGGGGAGGATGAGCAGTTCTTC	CASSGAGEDEQFF
TRBV18	TRBJ2-7	.	TRBD1	TGTGCCAGCTCACCAGCGGGCAGGGGGAGCTACGAGCAGTACTTC	CASSPAGRGSYEQYF
TRBV15	TRBJ1-4	.	.	TGTGCCACCAACAGGCGAAATGAAAAACTGTTTTTT	CATNRRNEKLFF
TRBV6-1	TRBJ1-1	.	.	TGTGCCAGCAGAAGGGAGACGAGGAACACTGAAGCTTTCTTT	CASRRETRNTEAFF
TRBV9	TRBJ2-3	few	.	TGTGCCAGCAGCGTCAGGGCAGGAACAGATACGCAGTATTTT	CASSVRAGTDTQYF